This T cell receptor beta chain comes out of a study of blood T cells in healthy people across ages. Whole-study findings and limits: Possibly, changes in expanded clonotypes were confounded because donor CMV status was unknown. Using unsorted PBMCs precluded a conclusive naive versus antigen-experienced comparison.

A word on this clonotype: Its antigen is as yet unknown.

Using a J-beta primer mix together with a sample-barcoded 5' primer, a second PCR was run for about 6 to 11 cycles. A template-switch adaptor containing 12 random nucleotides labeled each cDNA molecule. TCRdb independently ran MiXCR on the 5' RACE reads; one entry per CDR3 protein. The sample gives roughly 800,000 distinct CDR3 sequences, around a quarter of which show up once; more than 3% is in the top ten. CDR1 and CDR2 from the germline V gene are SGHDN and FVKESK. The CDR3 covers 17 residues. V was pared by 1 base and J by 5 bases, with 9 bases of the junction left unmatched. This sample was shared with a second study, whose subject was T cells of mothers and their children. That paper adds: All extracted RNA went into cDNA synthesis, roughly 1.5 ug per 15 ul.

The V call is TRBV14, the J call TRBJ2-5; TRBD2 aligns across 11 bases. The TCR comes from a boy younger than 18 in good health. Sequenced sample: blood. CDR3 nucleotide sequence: TGTGCCAGCAGCCAAGGGGCACTAGCGGGAGTTGGTGAGACCCAGTACTTC. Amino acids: CASSQGALAGVGETQYF.